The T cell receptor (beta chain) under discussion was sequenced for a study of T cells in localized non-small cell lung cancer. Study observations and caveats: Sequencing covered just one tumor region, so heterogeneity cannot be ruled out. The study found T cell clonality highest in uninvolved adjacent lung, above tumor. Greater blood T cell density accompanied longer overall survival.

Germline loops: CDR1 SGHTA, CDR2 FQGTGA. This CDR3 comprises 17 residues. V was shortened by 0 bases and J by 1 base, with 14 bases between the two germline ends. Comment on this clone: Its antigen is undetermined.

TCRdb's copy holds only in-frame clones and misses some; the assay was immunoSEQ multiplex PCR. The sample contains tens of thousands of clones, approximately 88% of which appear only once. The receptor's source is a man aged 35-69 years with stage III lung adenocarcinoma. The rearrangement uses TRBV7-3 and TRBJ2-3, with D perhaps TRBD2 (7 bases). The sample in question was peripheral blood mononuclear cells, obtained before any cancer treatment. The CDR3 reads CASSLTIGGPGTDTQYF. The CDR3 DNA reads TGTGCCAGCAGCTTAACGATCGGGGGGCCAGGCACAGATACGCAGTATTTT.